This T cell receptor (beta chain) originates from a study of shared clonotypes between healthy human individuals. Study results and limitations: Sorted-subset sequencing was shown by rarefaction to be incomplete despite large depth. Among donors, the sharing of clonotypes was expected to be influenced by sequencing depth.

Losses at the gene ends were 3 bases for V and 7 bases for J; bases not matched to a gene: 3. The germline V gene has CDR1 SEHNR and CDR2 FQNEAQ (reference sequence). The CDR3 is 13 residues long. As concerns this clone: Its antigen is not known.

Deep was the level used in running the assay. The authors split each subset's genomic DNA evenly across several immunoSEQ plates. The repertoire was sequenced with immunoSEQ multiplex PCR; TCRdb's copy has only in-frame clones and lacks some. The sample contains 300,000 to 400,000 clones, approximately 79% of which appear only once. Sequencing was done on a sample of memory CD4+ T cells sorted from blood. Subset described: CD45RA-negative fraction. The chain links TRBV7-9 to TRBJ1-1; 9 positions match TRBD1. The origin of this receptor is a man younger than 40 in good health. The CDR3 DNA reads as TGTGCCAGCAGCTTCACAGGGGGCAGTGAAGCTTTCTTT. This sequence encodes CASSFTGGSEAFF.